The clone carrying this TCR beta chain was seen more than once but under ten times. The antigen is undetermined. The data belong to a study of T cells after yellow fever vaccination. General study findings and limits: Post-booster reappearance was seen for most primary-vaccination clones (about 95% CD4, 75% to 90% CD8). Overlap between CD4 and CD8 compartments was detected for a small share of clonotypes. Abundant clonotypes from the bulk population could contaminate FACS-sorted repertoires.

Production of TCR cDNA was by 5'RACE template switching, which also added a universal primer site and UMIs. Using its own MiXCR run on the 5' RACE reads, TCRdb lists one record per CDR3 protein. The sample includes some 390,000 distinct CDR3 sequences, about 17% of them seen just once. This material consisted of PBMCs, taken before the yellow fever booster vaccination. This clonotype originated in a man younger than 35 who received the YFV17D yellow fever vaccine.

This CDR3 is CASSWALAGSSYEQYV. The CDR3 nucleotides read TGTGCCAGCAGCTGGGCGCTAGCGGGGAGCTCCTACGAGCAGTACGTC. This rearrangement joins TRBV5-5 to TRBJ2-7; 9 nucleotides match TRBD2. In germline, CDR1 is SGHKS, CDR2 YYEKEE (reference sequence). The CDR3 spans 16 residues. Trimming at V came to 3 bases and at J to 0 bases, leaving 7 bases not matched to a gene.